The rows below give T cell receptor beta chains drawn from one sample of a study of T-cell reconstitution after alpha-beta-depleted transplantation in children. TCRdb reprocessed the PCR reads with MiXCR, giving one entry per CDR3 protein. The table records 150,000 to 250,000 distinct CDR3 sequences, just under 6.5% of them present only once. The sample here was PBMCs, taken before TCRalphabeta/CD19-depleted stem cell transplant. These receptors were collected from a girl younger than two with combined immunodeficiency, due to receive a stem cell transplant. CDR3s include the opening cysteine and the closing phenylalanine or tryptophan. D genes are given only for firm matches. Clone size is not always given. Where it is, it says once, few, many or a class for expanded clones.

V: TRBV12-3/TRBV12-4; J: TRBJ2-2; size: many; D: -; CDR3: CASSLGPSFNTGELFF; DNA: TGTGCCAGCAGTTTAGGACCTAGCTTTAACACCGGGGAGCTGTTTTTT
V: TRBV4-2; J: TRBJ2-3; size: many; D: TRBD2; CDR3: CASSDGGGAGTQYF; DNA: TGTGCCAGCTCTGATGGCGGGGGGGCTGGTACGCAGTATTTT
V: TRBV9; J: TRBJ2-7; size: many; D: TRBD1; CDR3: CASSFGQGPYEQYF; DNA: TGTGCCAGCAGCTTCGGACAGGGACCCTACGAGCAGTACTTC
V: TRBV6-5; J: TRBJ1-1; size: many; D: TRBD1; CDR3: CASSYGTAKNTEAFF; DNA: TGTGCCAGCAGTTACGGGACAGCCAAGAACACTGAAGCTTTCTTT
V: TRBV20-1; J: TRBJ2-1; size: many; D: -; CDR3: CSARDLRRYNEQFF; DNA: TGCAGTGCTAGAGATCTCAGGCGATACAATGAGCAGTTCTTC
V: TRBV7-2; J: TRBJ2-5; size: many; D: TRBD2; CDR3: CASSLYLAGVFGETQYF; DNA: TGTGCCAGCAGCTTATACCTAGCGGGAGTTTTTGGAGAGACCCAGTACTTC
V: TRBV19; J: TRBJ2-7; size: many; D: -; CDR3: CASSTPGEQYF; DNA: TGTGCCAGTAGTACCCCGGGCGAGCAGTACTTC
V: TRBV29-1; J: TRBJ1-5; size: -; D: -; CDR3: CSVEEGSGQPQHF; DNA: TGCAGCGTTGAAGAGGGGTCGGGTCAGCCCCAGCATTTT
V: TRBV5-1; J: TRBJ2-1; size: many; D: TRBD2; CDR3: CASSLTGTSGYNEQFF; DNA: TGCGCCAGCAGCTTGACCGGGACTAGCGGCTACAATGAGCAGTTCTTC
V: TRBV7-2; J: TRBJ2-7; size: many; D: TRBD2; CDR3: CASSLEIQGLATYEQYF; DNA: TGTGCCAGCAGCTTAGAGATACAGGGACTAGCGACCTACGAGCAGTACTTC
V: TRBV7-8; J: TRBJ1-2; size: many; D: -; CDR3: CASSLIAGGGTF; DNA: TGTGCCAGCAGCTTAATCGCTGGGGGAGGCACCTTC
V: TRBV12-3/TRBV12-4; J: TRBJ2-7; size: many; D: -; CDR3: CASSPTGPPAEAYF; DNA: TGTGCCAGCAGTCCCACGGGACCACCCGCTGAAGCGTACTTC
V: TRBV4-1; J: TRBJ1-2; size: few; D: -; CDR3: CASSQDKSRGDLLAGTSYYGYTF; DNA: TGCGCCAGCAGCCAAGACAAATCCAGGGGAGACCTATTAGCGGGGACCTCCTACTATGGCTACACCTTC
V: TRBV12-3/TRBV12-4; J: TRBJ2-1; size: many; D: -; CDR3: CASSLVIQVNEQFF; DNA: TGTGCCAGCAGTTTAGTGATTCAGGTGAATGAGCAGTTCTTC
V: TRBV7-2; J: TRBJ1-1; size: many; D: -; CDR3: CASSSPPWVLESRAFF; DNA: TGTGCCAGCAGCTCCCCCCCCTGGGTTCTGGAGTCTCGAGCTTTCTTT
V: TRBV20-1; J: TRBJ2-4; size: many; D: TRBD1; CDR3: CSARGDRARGYF; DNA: TGCAGTGCTAGGGGTGACAGGGCGAGGGGGTACTTC
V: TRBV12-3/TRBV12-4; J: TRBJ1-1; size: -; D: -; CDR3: CASRPEHTEAFF; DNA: TGTGCCAGCAGACCCGAACACACTGAAGCTTTCTTT
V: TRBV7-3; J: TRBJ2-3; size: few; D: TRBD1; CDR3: CASSPQGGNTQYF; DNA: TGTGCCAGCAGCCCACAGGGGGGAAATACGCAGTATTTT
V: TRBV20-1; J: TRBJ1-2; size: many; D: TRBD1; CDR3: CSPGTGGNYGYTF; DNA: TGCAGTCCCGGGACAGGGGGGAACTATGGCTACACCTTC
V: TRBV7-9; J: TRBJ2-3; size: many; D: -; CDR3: CASSTGTVVADTQYF; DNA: TGTGCCAGCAGCACCGGGACGGTTGTGGCAGATACGCAGTATTTT
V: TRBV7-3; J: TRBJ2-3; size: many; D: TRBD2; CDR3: CASSSPSSGSDPDTQYF; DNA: TGTGCCAGCAGCTCCCCCTCTAGCGGGAGTGACCCAGATACGCAGTATTTT
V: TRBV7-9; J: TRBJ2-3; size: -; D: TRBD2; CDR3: CASSPAGGFADTQYF; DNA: TGTGCCAGCAGCCCAGCGGGGGGTTTTGCAGATACGCAGTATTTT
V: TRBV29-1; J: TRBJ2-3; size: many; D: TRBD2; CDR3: CSVEDLAGEYTDTQYF; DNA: TGCAGCGTTGAAGACTTAGCGGGAGAGTACACAGATACGCAGTATTTT
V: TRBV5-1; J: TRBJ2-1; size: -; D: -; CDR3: CASSGDEGFVYNEQFF; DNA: TGCGCCAGCAGCGGTGATGAAGGGTTCGTTTACAATGAGCAGTTCTTC
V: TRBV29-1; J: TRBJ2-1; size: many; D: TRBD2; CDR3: CSVREGNDNEQFF; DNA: TGCAGCGTTAGGGAGGGGAACGACAATGAGCAGTTCTTC
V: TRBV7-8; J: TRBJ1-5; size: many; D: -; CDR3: CASSLTDSGNQPQHF; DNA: TGTGCCAGCAGCCTCACAGATTCGGGCAATCAGCCCCAGCATTTT
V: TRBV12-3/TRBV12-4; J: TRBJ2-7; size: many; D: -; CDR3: CASSLTYEQYF; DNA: TGTGCCAGCAGCCTTACCTACGAGCAGTACTTC
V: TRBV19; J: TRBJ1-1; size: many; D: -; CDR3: CASSIVPGPEAFF; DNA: TGTGCCAGTAGTATAGTCCCTGGTCCTGAAGCTTTCTTT
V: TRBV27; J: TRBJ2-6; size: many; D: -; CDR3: CASSTGANVLTF; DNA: TGTGCCAGCAGTACAGGGGCCAACGTCCTGACTTTC